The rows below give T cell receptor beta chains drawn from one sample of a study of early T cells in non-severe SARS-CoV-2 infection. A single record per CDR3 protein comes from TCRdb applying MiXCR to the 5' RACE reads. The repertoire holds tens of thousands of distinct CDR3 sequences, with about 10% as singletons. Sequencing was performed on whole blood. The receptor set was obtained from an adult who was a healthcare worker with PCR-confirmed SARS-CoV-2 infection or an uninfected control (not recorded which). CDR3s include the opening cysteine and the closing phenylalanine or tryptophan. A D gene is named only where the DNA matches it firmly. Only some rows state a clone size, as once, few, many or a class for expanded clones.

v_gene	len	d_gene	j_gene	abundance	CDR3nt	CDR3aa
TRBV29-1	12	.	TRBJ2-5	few	TGCAGCGTTACAGGCAGGGCTGAGACCCAGTACTTC	CSVTGRAETQYF
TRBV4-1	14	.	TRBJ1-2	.	TGCGCCAGCAGCTCCCTAGCAGGGTCGGGCGGCTACACCTTC	CASSSLAGSGGYTF
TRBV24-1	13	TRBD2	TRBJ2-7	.	TGTGCCACCAGTGCGAGCGGGACCTACGAGCAGTACTTC	CATSASGTYEQYF
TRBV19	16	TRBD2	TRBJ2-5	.	TGTGCCAGTAGGAGTAGGGGACTAGCGTTTCAAGAGACCCAGTACTTC	CASRSRGLAFQETQYF
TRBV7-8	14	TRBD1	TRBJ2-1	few	TGTGCCAGCAGCTCCATAAGGACAGGAAATGAGCAGTTCTTC	CASSSIRTGNEQFF
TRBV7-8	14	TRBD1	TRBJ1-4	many	TGTGCCAGCAGCAACAGGGGCTTTTATGAAAAACTGTTTTTT	CASSNRGFYEKLFF
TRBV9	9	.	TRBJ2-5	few	TGTGCCAGCGGAGAGACCCAGTACTTC	CASGETQYF
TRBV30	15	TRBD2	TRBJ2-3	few	TGTGCCTGGACCGGACTTGGCGGGAGGGATGATACGCAGTATTTT	CAWTGLGGRDDTQYF
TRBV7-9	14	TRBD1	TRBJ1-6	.	TGTGCCAGCAGCCGCGGGGACAGTAATTCACCCCTCCACTTT	CASSRGDSNSPLHF
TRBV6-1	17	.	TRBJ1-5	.	TGTGCCAGCAGCCCACTTTCGGCTATGGCCACAAATCAGCCCCAGCATTTT	CASSPLSAMATNQPQHF